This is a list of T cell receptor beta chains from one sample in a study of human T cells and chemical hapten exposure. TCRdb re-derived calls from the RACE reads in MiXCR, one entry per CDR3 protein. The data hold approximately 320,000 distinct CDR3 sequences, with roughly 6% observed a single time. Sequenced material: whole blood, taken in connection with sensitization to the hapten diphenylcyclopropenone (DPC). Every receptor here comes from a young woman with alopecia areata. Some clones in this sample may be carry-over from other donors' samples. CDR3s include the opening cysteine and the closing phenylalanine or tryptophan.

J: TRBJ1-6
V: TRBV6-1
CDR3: CASSNYRGSPLHF

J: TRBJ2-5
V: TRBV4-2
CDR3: CASSQDVRVQETQYF

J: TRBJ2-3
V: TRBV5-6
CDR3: CASTRTGATDTQYF

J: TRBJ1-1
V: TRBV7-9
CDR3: CASSWSGGDTEAFF

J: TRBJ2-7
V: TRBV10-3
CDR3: CAISAYGATYEQYF

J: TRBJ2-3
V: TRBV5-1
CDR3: CASSGGGEDTQYF

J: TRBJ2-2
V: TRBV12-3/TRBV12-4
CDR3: CASSHGTSGGPHTGELFF

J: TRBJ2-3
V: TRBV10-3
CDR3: CAIRDISGGAADTQYF

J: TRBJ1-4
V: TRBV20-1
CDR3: CSGRGGGDEKLFF

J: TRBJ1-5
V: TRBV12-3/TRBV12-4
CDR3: CASNESGTALPQHF

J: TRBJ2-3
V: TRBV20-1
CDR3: CSARGRLGEDTDTQYF

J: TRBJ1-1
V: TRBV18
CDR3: CASSPGINTEAFF

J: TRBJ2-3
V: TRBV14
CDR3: CASSTTGPSTDTQYF

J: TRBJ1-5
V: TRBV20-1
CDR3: CSAKTNSNQPQHF

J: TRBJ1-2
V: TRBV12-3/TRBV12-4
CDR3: CASSLASYGYTF

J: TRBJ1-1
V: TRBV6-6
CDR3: CASRRTGTGSLLTEAFF

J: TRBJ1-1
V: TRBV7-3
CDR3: CASSFYVGTEAFF

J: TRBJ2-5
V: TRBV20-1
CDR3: CSARELLIQETQYF

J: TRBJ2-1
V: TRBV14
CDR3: CASSQYRAGHGDEQFF

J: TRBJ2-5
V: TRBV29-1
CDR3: CSVELSQETQYF

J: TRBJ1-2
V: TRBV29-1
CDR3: CSVGDGEDYGYTF

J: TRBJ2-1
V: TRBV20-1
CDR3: CSARDYLAGGNEQFF

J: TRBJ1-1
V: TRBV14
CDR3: CASSQEDRENTEAFF

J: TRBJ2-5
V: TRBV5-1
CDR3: CASSYGQGEETQYF

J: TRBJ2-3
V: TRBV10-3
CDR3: CAISVTLGTQYF

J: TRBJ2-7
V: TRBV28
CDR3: CASRDRGSAYEQYF

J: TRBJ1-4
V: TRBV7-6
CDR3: CASSPRDRGATNEKLFF

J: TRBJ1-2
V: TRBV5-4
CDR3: CASSLNSRGYTF

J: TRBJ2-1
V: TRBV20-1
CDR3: CSAATGTSGFNEQFF

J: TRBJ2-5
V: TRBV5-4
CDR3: CASSLRYQGSVRETQYF

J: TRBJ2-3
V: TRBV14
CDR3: CASSQDPGLGGDTQYF

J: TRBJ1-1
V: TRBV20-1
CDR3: CRLAGIEAFF

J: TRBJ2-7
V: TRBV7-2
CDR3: CASSSTGTGDSYEQYF

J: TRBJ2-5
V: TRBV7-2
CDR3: CASSFAGTETQYF

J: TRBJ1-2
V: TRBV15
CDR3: CATSRDRRDRGPYGYTF

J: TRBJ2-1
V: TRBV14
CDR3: CASSQTSGVMPSYNEQFF

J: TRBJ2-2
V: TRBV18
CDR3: CASSLGPGQGDGELFF

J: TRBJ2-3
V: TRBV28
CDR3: CASSSAEAGGPTNTQYF

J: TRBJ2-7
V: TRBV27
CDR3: CASSRPGHRPYEQYF

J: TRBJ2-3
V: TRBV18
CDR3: CASSRARDSDTQYF